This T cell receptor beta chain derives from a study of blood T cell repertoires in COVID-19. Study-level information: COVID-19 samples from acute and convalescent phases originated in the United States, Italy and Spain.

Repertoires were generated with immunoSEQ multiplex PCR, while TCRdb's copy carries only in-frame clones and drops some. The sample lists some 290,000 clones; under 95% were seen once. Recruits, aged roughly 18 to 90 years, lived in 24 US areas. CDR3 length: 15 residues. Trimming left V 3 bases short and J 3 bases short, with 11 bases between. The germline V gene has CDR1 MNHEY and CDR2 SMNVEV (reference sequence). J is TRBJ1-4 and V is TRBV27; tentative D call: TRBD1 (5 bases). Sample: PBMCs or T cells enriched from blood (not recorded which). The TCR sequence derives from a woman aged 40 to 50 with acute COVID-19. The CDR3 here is CASSFRVSSNEKLFF. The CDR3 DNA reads TGTGCCAGCAGTTTCAGGGTTTCATCTAATGAAAAACTGTTTTTT.